The sequence of this TCR beta chain was determined in a study of T-cell memory formation after mild COVID-19. This clonotype was seen a few times. The V end was cut by 5 bases, the J end by 1 base, with 11 bases between. The CDR3 sequence is 14 residues long. TCRdb re-called the 5' RACE reads with MiXCR, one entry per CDR3 protein. The data hold 250,000 to 300,000 distinct CDR3 sequences, with 15% to 20% observed a single time. The V call is TRBV12-3 or TRBV12-4, the J call TRBJ1-1; D gene unclear. This TCR derives from a man aged 18 to 30 who had mild COVID-19 (a few samples of this study predate the infection). Cell type and time point are not known. The sample was PBMCs or a T cell subset sorted from them (not recorded which). CDR3 in DNA: TGTGCCAGCAGTGCCAACACGGGGAACACTGAAGCTTTCTTT. Translation: CASSANTGNTEAFF.